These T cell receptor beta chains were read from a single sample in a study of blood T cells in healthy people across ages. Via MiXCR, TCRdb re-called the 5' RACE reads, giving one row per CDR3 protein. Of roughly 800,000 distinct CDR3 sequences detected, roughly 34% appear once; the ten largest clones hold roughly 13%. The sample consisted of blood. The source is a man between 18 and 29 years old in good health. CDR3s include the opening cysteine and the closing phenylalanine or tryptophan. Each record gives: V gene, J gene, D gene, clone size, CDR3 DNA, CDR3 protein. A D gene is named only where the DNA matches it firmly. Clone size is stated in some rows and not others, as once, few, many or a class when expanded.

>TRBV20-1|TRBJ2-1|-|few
TGCAGTGCTAGAGTTGAGGGAACGGGGAATGAGCAGTTCTTC
CSARVEGTGNEQFF
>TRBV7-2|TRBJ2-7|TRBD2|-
TGTGCCAGCAGCTTATGGGGTAGCGGGGGGTACGAGCAGTACTTC
CASSLWGSGGYEQYF
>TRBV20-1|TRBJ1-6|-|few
TGCAGTGCTAGAGACCCCGGGGGCAGGGAGTCACCCCTCCACTTT
CSARDPGGRESPLHF
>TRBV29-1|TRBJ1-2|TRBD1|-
TGCAGCGTTTTGACAGGGGACAGGGATGGCTACACCTTC
CSVLTGDRDGYTF
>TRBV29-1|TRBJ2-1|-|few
TGCAGCGGGTGGACAGGCGGGGGGAATGAGCAGTTCTTC
CSGWTGGGNEQFF
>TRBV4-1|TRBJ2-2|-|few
TGCGCCAGCCTACCTAGCAGTCTATACACCGGGGAGCTGTTTTTT
CASLPSSLYTGELFF
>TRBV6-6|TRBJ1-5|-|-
TGTGCCAGCACCTCCGGGGGAGGGAGCAATCAGCCCCAGCATTTT
CASTSGGGSNQPQHF
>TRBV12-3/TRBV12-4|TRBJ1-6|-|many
TGTGCCAGCAGTCCCCGGGAACAGTCGCGATCACCCCTCCACTTT
CASSPREQSRSPLHF
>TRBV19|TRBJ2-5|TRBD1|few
TGTGCCAGTAGTATTGGGACAGGGCTTCAAGAGACCCAGTACTTC
CASSIGTGLQETQYF
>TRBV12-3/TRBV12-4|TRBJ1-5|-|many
TGTGCCAGCAGTTTAGCCCCCACGGATCAGCCCCAGCATTTT
CASSLAPTDQPQHF
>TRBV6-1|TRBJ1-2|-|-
TGTGCCAGCAGTGAACGGCAGGGTATTAATGGCTACACCTTC
CASSERQGINGYTF
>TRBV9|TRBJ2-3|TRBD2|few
TGTGCCAGCAGCAAAACTAGCGGGGGCCCCACGGATACGCAGTATTTT
CASSKTSGGPTDTQYF
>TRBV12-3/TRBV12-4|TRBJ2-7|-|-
TGTGCCAGCAGTTCGCTGGTGAGATCCGACGAGCAGTATTTC
CASSSLVRSDEQYF
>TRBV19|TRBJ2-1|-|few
TGTGCCAGTAGCCCGGGCCCCAGCGGCAATGAGCAGTTCTTC
CASSPGPSGNEQFF
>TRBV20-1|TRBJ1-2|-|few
TGCAGTGCTAGTATCGGGGGCAGAAGCTATGGCTACACCTTC
CSASIGGRSYGYTF
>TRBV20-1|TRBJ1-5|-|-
TGCAGTGCTAGCTCGGCCCGCAATCAGCCCCAGCATTTT
CSASSARNQPQHF
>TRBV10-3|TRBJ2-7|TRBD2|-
TGTGCCATCAGTGAGTCGCTTAGCGGGGGGACCTACAATGAGCAGTACTTC
CAISESLSGGTYNEQYF